The 7 T cell receptor beta chains reported below all come from one sample, sequenced in a study of blood T cell repertoires in COVID-19. Sequencing was performed with immunoSEQ multiplex PCR; in TCRdb, only in-frame clones are kept and a portion is missing. This sample has about 430,000 clones, with over 75% found just once. The source material was PBMCs or T cells enriched from blood (not recorded which). The receptor set was obtained from a woman aged 25 to 39 with acute COVID-19.

This rearrangement joins TRBV18 to TRBJ1-5, with 10 positions matching TRBD1. Germline-derived CDR1 and CDR2 are KGHSH and LQKENI. V was clipped by 6 bases and J by 4 bases; unmatched bases: 3. CDR3 length: 14 amino acids. CDR3 coding DNA: TGTGCCAGCTCCCGGGGACAGGGGAATCAGCCCCAGCATTTT. This gives the protein CASSRGQGNQPQHF.

The V gene is TRBV25-1, the J gene TRBJ2-3; D not resolved. V was clipped by 3 bases and J by 0 bases, with 4 bases between them. There are 13 residues in the CDR3. The V gene's germline CDR1 is MGHDK and CDR2 SYGVNS. CDR3 sequence: CASSDPSTDTQYF. Here the CDR3 DNA reads TGTGCCAGCAGTGATCCTAGCACAGATACGCAGTATTTT.

This clone has a single count. CDR3 coding DNA: TGCGCCAGCAGCTTGTGGTCGGGGGGTCGACAAGAGACCCAGTACTTC. It is translated as CASSLWSGGRQETQYF. This chain connects TRBV5-1 to TRBJ2-5; 7 bases map to TRBD2. V gave up 1 base and J gave up 2 bases; unmatched junction bases: 8. CDR3 length equals 16 residues. Germline V gene data show CDR1 as SGHRS and CDR2 as YFSETQ.

This CDR3 reads CASRWAGGYTF. CDR3 in DNA: TGTGCCAGTAGATGGGCGGGAGGCTACACCTTC. The V and J genes are TRBV19 and TRBJ1-2; unclear D gene. The germline CDR1 and CDR2 sequences are LNHDA and SQIVND (reference sequence). Trimming took off 6 bases at V and 8 bases at J, with 10 bases between the two ends. This CDR3 comprises 11 residues.

V usage is TRBV18 and J usage is TRBJ2-7; 8 nucleotides match TRBD1. CDR3 size: 17 residues. Germline V gives CDR1 KGHSH, CDR2 LQKENI. With 4 bases clipped from V and 1 base from J, the junction kept 12 bases outside the gene matches. The CDR3 coding sequence is TGTGCCAGCTCACTCCGGACAGGGCATGGGGGATCCTACGAGCAGTACTTC. Its translation is CASSLRTGHGGSYEQYF.

The chain links TRBV11-2 to TRBJ2-2; 11 bases match TRBD1. The CDR3 has 17 residues. CDR1 is SGHAT, CDR2 FQNNGV, per germline. V shed 5 bases and J 0 bases; nucleotides not matched to a gene: 5. CDR3 in amino acids: CASSPGQGGSNTGELFF. The DNA of the CDR3 is TGTGCCAGCAGCCCGGGACAGGGGGGGTCGAACACCGGGGAGCTGTTTTTT.

This sequence joins TRBV7-9 and TRBJ1-2; D uncertain. The germline V gene has CDR1 SEHNR and CDR2 FQNEAQ (reference sequence). The CDR3 extends over 13 amino acids. V shed 1 base and J shed 8 bases, with 11 bases lying between them. CDR3 DNA: TGTGCCAGCAGCTTAGTGTACGGGGAGGGCTACACCTTC. Its translation: CASSLVYGEGYTF. Based on the CDR3 plus reference TRBV7-9 and TRBJ1-2, the full variable domain is DTGVSQNPRHKITKRGQNVTFRCDPISEHNRLYWYRQTLGQGPEFLTYFQNEAQLEKSRLLSDRFSAERPKGSFSTLEIQRTEQGDSAMYLCASSLVYGEGYTFGSGTRLTVV.